This is a list of T cell receptor beta chains from one sample in a study of vaccination effects on CD4 cells after COVID-19. Their antigen targets remain unknown. Assay used: immunoSEQ multiplex PCR; TCRdb lists only in-frame clones, some missing. Of 50,000 to 65,000 clones listed, approximately 79% are singletons. Sample: CD4+ T cells from PBMCs cultured with HCoV-229E spike peptides, taken before COVID-19 vaccination. These receptors were taken from a human donor who received a COVID-19 vaccine. Each CDR3 is given with its conserved first and last residue. A D gene is named only where the DNA matches it firmly. Clone size is not always given. Where it is, it says once, few, many or a class for expanded clones.

D: .
size: .
V: TRBV18
J: TRBJ1-5
CDR3: CASSSAGDRNQPQHF
DNA: TGTGCCAGCTCATCGGCAGGGGACCGCAATCAGCCCCAGCATTTT

D: .
size: .
V: TRBV10-2
J: TRBJ1-2
CDR3: CASSGQPYGYTF
DNA: TGCGCCAGCAGTGGACAGCCCTATGGCTACACCTTC

D: .
size: .
V: TRBV28
J: TRBJ1-2
CDR3: CASSPPTTPFDYTF
DNA: TGTGCCAGCAGTCCACCGACTACCCCCTTTGACTACACCTTC

D: .
size: .
V: TRBV28
J: TRBJ1-4
CDR3: CASSETGSTNEKLFF
DNA: TGTGCCAGCAGTGAAACAGGGTCTACTAATGAAAAACTGTTTTTT

D: TRBD1
size: .
V: TRBV5-8
J: TRBJ1-1
CDR3: CASSKGGRGTEAFF
DNA: TGTGCCAGCAGTAAAGGGGGCCGGGGGACTGAAGCTTTCTTT

D: TRBD2
size: .
V: TRBV6-1
J: TRBJ2-5
CDR3: CASSETGGRKTQYF
DNA: TGTGCCAGCAGTGAGACGGGGGGGCGTAAGACCCAGTACTTC

D: TRBD2
size: .
V: TRBV7-2
J: TRBJ2-5
CDR3: CASSLHRRAGRETQYF
DNA: TGTGCCAGCAGCTTACATCGACGAGCGGGGCGAGAGACCCAGTACTTC

D: .
size: .
V: TRBV19
J: TRBJ2-3
CDR3: CASSSGQGYTQYF
DNA: TGTGCCAGTAGTTCTGGTCAGGGGTATACGCAGTATTTT

D: TRBD1
size: .
V: TRBV2
J: TRBJ2-2
CDR3: CASSRDRGNTGELFF
DNA: TGTGCCAGCAGTAGGGACAGGGGTAACACCGGGGAGCTGTTTTTT

D: TRBD1
size: .
V: TRBV12-5
J: TRBJ2-5
CDR3: CASGPTQGMTQYF
DNA: TGTGCTAGTGGTCCGACACAGGGGATGACCCAGTACTTC

D: .
size: .
V: TRBV23-1
J: TRBJ1-1
CDR3: CASSRTDEAFF
DNA: TGCGCCAGCAGCCGGACTGATGAAGCTTTCTTT

D: .
size: .
V: TRBV5-5
J: TRBJ2-2
CDR3: CASSDKTAGELFF
DNA: TGTGCCAGCAGCGATAAAACGGCCGGGGAGCTGTTTTTT

D: TRBD1
size: .
V: TRBV6-6
J: TRBJ1-5
CDR3: CASSYPTGGGNQPQHF
DNA: TGTGCCAGCAGTTACCCCACAGGGGGCGGCAATCAGCCCCAGCATTTT

D: .
size: .
V: TRBV6-5
J: TRBJ2-1
CDR3: CASRGGVAYNEQFF
DNA: TGTGCCTCTAGGGGGGGGGTAGCCTACAATGAGCAGTTCTTC

D: .
size: .
V: TRBV19
J: TRBJ2-3
CDR3: CASNSLASTDTQYF
DNA: TGTGCCAGTAACTCTCTAGCGAGCACAGATACGCAGTATTTT

D: .
size: .
V: TRBV21-1
J: TRBJ1-4
CDR3: CASSKPSREANEKLFF
DNA: TGTGCCAGCAGCAAACCCTCCAGGGAGGCTAATGAAAAACTGTTTTTT

D: .
size: .
V: TRBV2
J: TRBJ1-1
CDR3: CASSEWGHGSNLAFF
DNA: TGTGCCAGCAGTGAGTGGGGACACGGGTCTAATCTGGCTTTCTTT

D: .
size: once
V: TRBV24-1
J: TRBJ2-2
CDR3: CATSDPRANTGELFF
DNA: TGTGCCACCAGTGATCCCCGGGCCAACACCGGGGAGCTGTTTTTT

D: TRBD2
size: .
V: TRBV5-8
J: TRBJ2-3
CDR3: CASSLEPGLAISTQYF
DNA: TGTGCCAGCAGCTTGGAACCGGGACTAGCTATTTCCACGCAGTATTTT

D: TRBD2
size: once
V: TRBV9
J: TRBJ2-3
CDR3: CASSVRAGTSGTDTQYF
DNA: TGTGCCAGCAGCGTGAGAGCCGGGACTAGCGGCACAGATACGCAGTATTTT

D: .
size: .
V: TRBV6-2/TRBV6-3
J: TRBJ1-6
CDR3: CASSFRGVAGSPLHF
DNA: TGTGCCAGCAGTTTCAGGGGTGTCGCCGGCTCACCCCTCCACTTT

D: .
size: .
V: TRBV6-4
J: TRBJ2-3
CDR3: CASSDSGYTQYF
DNA: TGTGCCAGCAGTGACTCCGGGTATACGCAGTATTTT

D: TRBD1
size: .
V: TRBV7-2
J: TRBJ1-1
CDR3: CASSHPDRANTEAFF
DNA: TGTGCCAGCAGCCACCCCGACAGGGCGAACACTGAAGCTTTCTTT

D: TRBD1
size: .
V: TRBV29-1
J: TRBJ2-3
CDR3: CSVEDYPVGQGPPHGSDTQYF
DNA: TGCAGCGTTGAAGATTATCCGGTGGGACAGGGACCCCCACACGGGTCAGATACGCAGTATTTT

D: .
size: once
V: TRBV2
J: TRBJ1-5
CDR3: CASSGAGGSDQPQHF
DNA: TGTGCCAGCAGCGGGGCGGGAGGGAGTGATCAGCCCCAGCATTTT

D: .
size: .
V: TRBV29-1
J: TRBJ1-1
CDR3: CSARPVATEAFF
DNA: TGCAGCGCCAGACCGGTTGCTACTGAAGCTTTCTTT

D: .
size: .
V: TRBV18
J: TRBJ1-1
CDR3: CASSAGIERTEAFF
DNA: TGTGCCAGCTCAGCGGGCATCGAGAGGACTGAAGCTTTCTTT

D: .
size: .
V: TRBV30
J: TRBJ2-3
CDR3: CAWGKVQDTQYF
DNA: TGTGCCTGGGGCAAGGTTCAAGATACGCAGTATTTT

D: .
size: .
V: TRBV27
J: TRBJ1-2
CDR3: CASGDGYGYTF
DNA: TGTGCCAGTGGGGACGGCTATGGCTACACCTTC

D: .
size: .
V: TRBV6-5
J: TRBJ1-2
CDR3: CASNRPPGDYGYTF
DNA: TGTGCCAGCAACCGCCCCCCAGGGGACTATGGCTACACCTTC

D: TRBD2
size: .
V: TRBV30
J: TRBJ2-5
CDR3: CAWSPLAGGETQYF
DNA: TGTGCCTGGAGTCCGCTAGCGGGGGGAGAGACCCAGTACTTC

D: .
size: .
V: TRBV10-3
J: TRBJ1-1
CDR3: CAIRDGDTEAFF
DNA: TGTGCCATCAGGGACGGTGACACTGAAGCTTTCTTT

D: .
size: .
V: TRBV19
J: TRBJ2-2
CDR3: CASRPTPASSNPGELFF
DNA: TGTGCCAGCCGACCTACCCCGGCTAGTAGTAACCCCGGGGAGCTGTTTTTT

D: .
size: .
V: TRBV13
J: TRBJ2-1
CDR3: CASSSAYNEQFF
DNA: TGTGCCAGCAGCTCGGCCTACAATGAGCAGTTCTTC

D: .
size: .
V: TRBV5-1
J: TRBJ2-1
CDR3: CASSLGDSSYNEQFF
DNA: TGCGCCAGCAGCTTGGGGGACTCCTCCTACAATGAGCAGTTCTTC

D: .
size: .
V: TRBV10-1
J: TRBJ2-2
CDR3: CASRRDDAGELFF
DNA: TGCGCCAGCAGAAGAGATGATGCCGGGGAGCTGTTTTTT

D: .
size: .
V: TRBV29-1
J: TRBJ2-5
CDR3: CSGTEGWETQYF
DNA: TGCAGCGGAACTGAAGGTTGGGAGACCCAGTACTTC